Below are 5 T cell receptor beta chains sequenced from a single sample in a study of T cells in Graves' hyperthyroidism and ophthalmopathy. Template material for amplifying TCR beta CDR3 regions consisted of RNA transcripts. First-round RT-PCR targeting the TCR CDR3 was performed with the HTBI primer set. TCRdb re-called the multiplex PCR reads with MiXCR, one entry per CDR3 protein. The table lists around 600,000 distinct CDR3 sequences, roughly 15% of them singletons, with about an eighth in the top ten. The source material was blood. The origin of the receptors is a woman between 45 and 65 years old with Graves' ophthalmopathy.

The sample holds many counts of this clonotype. The rearrangement joins TRBV6-2 or TRBV6-3 to TRBJ2-7, with 9 bases identical to TRBD2. There are 18 residues in the CDR3. In germline, CDR1 is MNHEY, CDR2 SVGEGT. V dropped 2 bases and J dropped 0; count of bases not matched to a gene: 11. In DNA form, the CDR3 reads TGTGCCAGCAGTTACCGTTCTAGCGGGGCTCACCTCTCCTACGAGCAGTACTTC. Protein sequence: CASSYRSSGAHLSYEQYF.

This clonotype was seen repeatedly, ten times or more. The chain recombines TRBV5-5 with TRBJ2-3; D is unclear. Germline CDR1 reads SGHKS; CDR2 reads YYEKEE (reference sequence). The CDR3 is made up of 14 amino acids. V was shortened by 3 bases and J by 3 bases, with 11 bases between the two germline ends. CDR3 sequence: CASSSFGRTDTQYF. CDR3 coding DNA: TGTGCCAGCAGCTCCTTTGGGCGGACAGATACGCAGTATTTT.

This clonotype was observed at least ten times. The V call is TRBV6-1, the J call TRBJ1-5; D is perhaps TRBD1 (5 bases). Germline V gene sequence: CDR1 MNHNS, CDR2 SASEGT. This CDR3 region has 15 residues. The V and J ends lost 6 bases and 0 bases respectively, with 12 bases between them. CDR3 DNA: TGTGCCAGCAGCCCGGGACGCAATAGCAATCAGCCCCAGCATTTT. Amino acid sequence: CASSPGRNSNQPQHF.

The V call is TRBV16, the J call TRBJ2-7, with TRBD2 identical over 11 bases. The trim removed 1 base at V and 0 bases at J, leaving 5 bases unmatched. The CDR3 loop spans 17 amino acids. The V gene's germline CDR1 is KGHSY and CDR2 FQNENV. The CDR3 DNA sequence: TGTGCCAGCAGCCAATTGCTGACTAGCGGGACCTCCTACGAGCAGTACTTC. Its protein product is CASSQLLTSGTSYEQYF.

This clonotype was seen repeatedly, ten times or more. This chain connects TRBV27 to TRBJ2-1; TRBD2 agrees at 8 bases. The CDR3 is made up of 15 amino acids. The germline CDR1 and CDR2 sequences are MNHEY and SMNVEV (reference sequence). The J segment lost 1 base and the V segment lost 6 bases, leaving 5 bases of the junction unmatched. This CDR3 is CASSKTSGSYNEQFF. The CDR3 DNA reads as TGTGCCAGCAGCAAAACTAGCGGATCCTACAATGAGCAGTTCTTC.